These 5 T cell receptor beta chains originate from one sample sequenced in a study of blood T cells in healthy people across ages. The use of a sample-barcoded 5' primer and a J-beta primer mix characterized a second PCR of about 7 to 12 cycles. MiXCR, run by TCRdb on the 5' RACE reads, gives a single entry per CDR3 protein. The sample includes some 1,800,000 distinct CDR3 sequences, around 42% of them seen just once. Sequencing was done on a sample of blood. Receptors were obtained from a human donor in good health.

The CDR3 is CASSPRWPEPSGEQYF. The CDR3 DNA reads TGTGCCAGCTCACCACGATGGCCAGAGCCTTCTGGGGAGCAGTACTTC. The chain couples TRBV18 to TRBJ2-7; the D is unclear. CDR3 length: 16 amino acids. Trimming stripped 1 base from V and 7 bases from J, with 20 bases between. CDR1 KGHSH and CDR2 LQKENI come from the germline V gene. Full variable domain (remainder filled in from reference TRBV18 and TRBJ2-7): NAGVMQNPRHLVRRRGQEARLRCSPMKGHSHVYWYRQLPEEGLKFMVYLQKENIIDESGMPKERFSAEFPKEGPSILRIQQVVRGDSAAYFCASSPRWPEPSGEQYFGPGTRLTVT.

This clonotype was seen more than once but under ten times. This rearrangement joins TRBV4-3 to TRBJ2-1, with D uncertain. The CDR3 spans 15 residues. The V and J ends lost 0 bases and 5 bases respectively, with 11 bases between them. Germline CDR1 reads LGHNA; CDR2 reads YSLEER. This chain's CDR3 is CASSQDNSRDNEQFF. CDR3 nucleotide sequence: TGCGCCAGCAGCCAAGATAACAGCAGAGACAATGAGCAGTTCTTC.

CDR3 DNA: TGTGCCAGCAGCTTTGGGGGTATTCTGGAGACCCAGTACTTC. It specifies CASSFGGILETQYF. V and J are TRBV11-2 and TRBJ2-4, with D perhaps TRBD1 or TRBD2 (5 bases each). Gene TRBJ2-5 matches the end of the DNA better, so the J call may be wrong. Germline CDR1 and CDR2: SGHAT and FQNNGV. This CDR3 spans 14 amino acids.

This clonotype came up a few times. V and J are TRBV4-3 and TRBJ1-2, with 9 bases aligning to TRBD1. Germline V CDR1 and CDR2: LGHNA, YSLEER. The V segment lost 3 bases and the J segment 4 bases; nucleotides outside the gene matches: 9. The CDR3 contains 16 residues. The CDR3 protein is CASSHPSTGGFYGYTF. CDR3 in DNA: TGCGCCAGCAGCCATCCTTCTACAGGGGGCTTCTATGGCTACACCTTC.

V usage is TRBV28 and J usage is TRBJ2-7; D is perhaps TRBD1 (5 bases). Trimming cost V 3 bases and J 9 bases, with 9 bases left between them. Germline CDR1 and CDR2: MDHEN and SYDVKM. The CDR3 extends over 11 amino acids. The CDR3 loop reads CASSFVDRQYF. The CDR3, as DNA: TGTGCCAGCAGTTTTGTCGACAGGCAGTACTTC.